The rows below give T cell receptor beta chains drawn from one sample of a study of OX40 agonist ivuxolimab in advanced cancers. Repertoires were generated with immunoSEQ multiplex PCR, while TCRdb's copy carries only in-frame clones and drops some. This sample has about 71,000 clones, with about 89% found just once. The source was CD4+ or CD8+ T cells sorted from blood, collected in a trial of the OX40 agonist ivuxolimab. These TCRs come from an adult with an advanced solid tumor such as melanoma, head and neck, liver or kidney cancer. CDR3s include the opening cysteine and the closing phenylalanine or tryptophan. A D gene is named only where the DNA matches it firmly. Rows may omit the clone size; those that give it use once, few, many or a size class.

NA	once	TRBV6-6	TRBJ2-7	TGTGCCAGCAGAATGGGATATCTGGAGCAGTACTTC	CASRMGYLEQYF
NA	NA	TRBV5-1	TRBJ1-4	TGCGCCAGCAGTTACAGCCTCGGAGGTGAAAAACTGTTTTTT	CASSYSLGGEKLFF
NA	NA	TRBV4-1	TRBJ2-7	TGCGCCAGCAGCCACCCTACCCGAGGGACCCTGTTGGGGGTTTACGAGCAGTACTTC	CASSHPTRGTLLGVYEQYF
NA	NA	TRBV6-6	TRBJ1-4	TGTGCCAGCAGCCGAAGCGGGAATGAAAAACTGTTTTTT	CASSRSGNEKLFF
NA	NA	TRBV20-1	TRBJ2-1	TGCAGTGCTTACACATTCGGTGAGCAGTTCTTC	CSAYTFGEQFF
TRBD2	NA	TRBV4-2	TRBJ2-1	TGTGCCAGCAGCCAAGAACGACTAGCGGGGTACAATGAGCAGTTCTTC	CASSQERLAGYNEQFF
TRBD1	NA	TRBV5-1	TRBJ1-1	TGCGCCAGCAGCGGGACAGGGGCCTATGAAGCTTTCTTT	CASSGTGAYEAFF
NA	NA	TRBV6-5	TRBJ1-5	TGTGCCAGCAGTTACTCGATTCCACAGGTTGGCCAGCCCCAGCATTTT	CASSYSIPQVGQPQHF
TRBD1	NA	TRBV5-4	TRBJ2-5	TGTGCCAGCAGCTTGACAGGGGCTGAGACCCAGTACTTC	CASSLTGAETQYF
NA	once	TRBV6-5	TRBJ2-5	TGTGCCAGCAGTCTGGTGGAGGGAGCGACCCAGTACTTC	CASSLVEGATQYF
TRBD1	NA	TRBV5-4	TRBJ1-6	TGTGCCAGCAGCTTGCAGGGGGTTACTTCACCCCTCCACTTT	CASSLQGVTSPLHF
TRBD2	NA	TRBV18	TRBJ2-5	TGTGCCAGCTCACCAATAGCGGGAGTTAAGGAGACCCAGTACTTC	CASSPIAGVKETQYF
TRBD1	few	TRBV19	TRBJ2-2	TGTGCCAGTAGACAGGGGCTGAACACCGGGGAGCTGTTTTTT	CASRQGLNTGELFF
NA	once	TRBV2	TRBJ2-5	TGTGCCAGCAGCCTCCTCCGAGAGACCCAGTACTTC	CASSLLRETQYF
NA	NA	TRBV2	TRBJ1-4	TGTGCCAGCAGTTGGGAGAAGGGAGATGAAAAACTGTTTTTT	CASSWEKGDEKLFF
NA	NA	TRBV27	TRBJ2-1	TGTGCCAGCAGATATCGTACGGACACCGACAATGAGCAGTTCTTC	CASRYRTDTDNEQFF
NA	NA	TRBV11-1	TRBJ2-7	TGTGCCAGCAGCTTAGCCGGGAGTTACGAGCAGTACTTC	CASSLAGSYEQYF
NA	NA	TRBV4-1	TRBJ1-3	TGCGCCAGCAGCCACGGTAGTAGGTCTAATTTCGCCATATATTTT	CASSHGSRSNFAIYF
TRBD1	NA	TRBV28	TRBJ1-6	TGTGCCAGCAGAAGGGGGCCAAATTCACCCCTCCACTTT	CASRRGPNSPLHF
NA	NA	TRBV19	TRBJ1-1	TGTGCCAGTACCTTGACACAGAACACTGAAGCTTTCTTT	CASTLTQNTEAFF
TRBD1	NA	TRBV12-5	TRBJ2-1	TGTGCTAGTGGACCGGGACAGGGGTTCGATGAGCAGTTCTTC	CASGPGQGFDEQFF
NA	NA	TRBV7-9	TRBJ1-1	TGTGCCAGCAGCTTAGCGCTGGACAGCTCCAAAGCTTTCTTT	CASSLALDSSKAFF
NA	NA	TRBV6-6	TRBJ1-2	TGTGCCAGCAGTTACTCAGCAGCGCGGACTAACTATGGCTACACCTTC	CASSYSAARTNYGYTF
TRBD1	NA	TRBV5-5	TRBJ2-7	TGTGCCAGCAGCTCGACAGGGTATCCCTACGAGCAGTACTTC	CASSSTGYPYEQYF
NA	NA	TRBV6-1	TRBJ2-5	TGTGCCAGCAGTGATGTGGTGCTTGTGGCCCAGTACTTC	CASSDVVLVAQYF
TRBD1	NA	TRBV4-2	TRBJ2-7	TGTGCCAGCAGCCCCTCAGACCTACAGGGGTTGGGGTTAGACGAGCAGTACTTC	CASSPSDLQGLGLDEQYF
TRBD1	NA	TRBV9	TRBJ1-1	TGTGCCAGCAGCGTAGGGGAGGGGGCAAACACTGAAGCTTTCTTT	CASSVGEGANTEAFF
TRBD1	NA	TRBV6-1	TRBJ2-7	TGTGCCAGCAGGCGACAGGGGTACTCCTACGAGCAGTACTTC	CASRRQGYSYEQYF
NA	NA	TRBV29-1	TRBJ1-1	TGCAGCTCCCGTGCCGGTACTATGAACACTGAAGCTTTCTTT	CSSRAGTMNTEAFF
NA	NA	TRBV11-2	TRBJ2-2	TGTGCCAGCAGCCCGATCCCTGCCACCGGGGAGCTGTTTTTT	CASSPIPATGELFF
NA	NA	TRBV5-6	TRBJ1-2	TGTGCCAGCAGCTCCAAAGGGGGGGGTACCTATGGCTACACCTTC	CASSSKGGGTYGYTF
NA	NA	TRBV18	TRBJ1-2	TGTGCCAGCTCACCATGGTCCGGGGAAGGCTACACCTTC	CASSPWSGEGYTF
NA	once	TRBV27	TRBJ1-2	TGTGCCAGCAGTTTCCGACAGACCGGGGGCTACACCTTC	CASSFRQTGGYTF
TRBD1	NA	TRBV7-3	TRBJ1-1	TGTGCCAGCAGCTTACGGTCACGGACAGGGGAATTTGGCGGCGCTGAAGCTTTCTTT	CASSLRSRTGEFGGAEAFF
NA	once	TRBV5-1	TRBJ2-5	TGCGCCAGCAGCCTGATGATGGAGACCCAGTACTTC	CASSLMMETQYF
TRBD1	NA	TRBV28	TRBJ1-4	TGTGCCGGCAGTCCACAGGGGCAGTGGGAAAAACTGTTTTTT	CAGSPQGQWEKLFF
TRBD1	NA	TRBV4-1	TRBJ2-7	TGCGCCAGCAGCGCATACCAGACAGGGTGGGACTACGAGCAGTACTTC	CASSAYQTGWDYEQYF
NA	NA	TRBV7-9	TRBJ1-1	TGTGCCAGCAGCTCTCAAGTCACTGAAGCTTTCTTT	CASSSQVTEAFF
NA	NA	TRBV7-2	TRBJ1-3	TGTGCCAGCAGCTTAGTGGCCGGCTCTGGAAACACCATATATTTT	CASSLVAGSGNTIYF
NA	NA	TRBV6-1	TRBJ1-5	TGTGCCAGCAGTGCAAGGGGCAGGGGCAGGAGCAATCAGCCCCAGCATTTT	CASSARGRGRSNQPQHF
NA	NA	TRBV2	TRBJ2-4	TGTGCCAGCAGCTCCACGGCCTTCAGCCAGTACTTC	CASSSTAFSQYF
TRBD1	NA	TRBV11-2	TRBJ1-1	TGTGCCAGCAGCTTAGTCGCAGGGGGGGTGGGCACTGAAGCTTTCTTT	CASSLVAGGVGTEAFF
NA	NA	TRBV14	TRBJ2-7	TGTGCCAGCAGCCAAGGAATCAGGTGGGCTAGAACCTTCGGCGAGCAGTACTTC	CASSQGIRWARTFGEQYF
TRBD2	NA	TRBV6-6	TRBJ2-7	TGTGCCAGCGGTCAGACTAGCGGGACCTACGAGCAGTACTTC	CASGQTSGTYEQYF
NA	NA	TRBV29-1	TRBJ2-3	TGCAGCGCTCGGAGAGGGCCGGGCACAGATACGCAGTATTTT	CSARRGPGTDTQYF